The source of this T cell receptor beta chain is a study of T cells after yellow fever vaccination. In the study overall: SMART-Seq v4 Ultra Low Input handled preparation of low-cell-number fractions.

Template switching by 5'RACE produced TCR cDNA, adding a universal primer site and UMIs. TCRdb re-called the 5' RACE reads with MiXCR, one entry per CDR3 protein. The sample records about 75,000 distinct CDR3 sequences, 7.3% being singletons. Study-level findings and limits: Some clonotypes, a small share, were shared between CD4 and CD8 compartments.

The table lists this clonotype with many counts. What it binds is not known. The CDR3 spans 14 residues. Trimming removed 6 bases at V and 3 bases at J, with 14 bases between. Germline lookup yields CDR1 SNHLY and CDR2 FYNNEI. The TCR was taken from a man aged 18-30 years who received the YFV17D yellow fever vaccine. The chain joins TRBV2 to TRBJ1-2; D is perhaps TRBD1 (5 bases). The sample was CD8+ T cells sorted from PBMCs, taken around 10 days after the first yellow fever vaccination. Here the CDR3 reads CASRHQGGDYGYTF. The CDR3 bases are TGTGCCAGCAGGCACCAGGGAGGGGACTATGGCTACACCTTC.